The 30 T cell receptor beta chains below all came from one sample that was sequenced in a study of T cell responses to AZD1222 COVID-19 vaccine. TCRdb keeps only in-frame clones here, not all; method: immunoSEQ multiplex PCR. The sample includes 150,000 to 200,000 clones, about 90% seen only once; the top ten take more than 1.1%. The sample consisted of peripheral blood, taken on day 0 of AZD1222 vaccination. The source of these receptors is an adult in good health.

This chain connects TRBV21-1 to TRBJ1-2. TRBV21-1 is a pseudogene. The CDR3 has 20 amino acids. CDR3 in amino acids: CASSPPESFLGGATRLSPTF. CDR3 in DNA: TGTGCCAGCAGCCCTCCGGAATCTTTTTTGGGGGGGGCGACCCGACTCTCCCCAACCTTC.

The chain joins TRBV23-1 to TRBJ1-3, with 8 bases matching TRBD1. TRBV23-1 is an ORF, and what it does is uncertain. V shed 2 bases and J 4 bases; nucleotides not matched to a gene: 7. The CDR3 totals 16 residues. CDR3 DNA: TGCGCCAGCAGTCAAGACGACAGGGGCCAGGGAAACACCATATATTTT. The encoded protein is CASSQDDRGQGNTIYF.

The chain couples TRBV6-6 to TRBJ2-1; 8 nucleotides align to TRBD2. This CDR3 is built from 16 residues. Per the germline V gene, CDR1 is MNHNY and CDR2 is SVGAGI (reference sequence). V lost 6 bases, J lost 1 base, and 8 bases stayed unmatched. This chain's CDR3 is CASRPAGAQSYNEQFF. In nucleotides, the CDR3 is TGTGCCAGCAGGCCAGCGGGGGCCCAATCCTACAATGAGCAGTTCTTC.

The gene calls are TRBV7-9 and TRBJ1-1, with D perhaps matching TRBD1 (5 bases). CDR1 SEHNR and CDR2 FQNEAQ come from the germline V gene (reference sequence). The ends were cut back, 5 bases at V and 5 bases at J, with 9 bases in the middle. The CDR3 contains 12 residues. The CDR3 spells CASSPTGTEAFF. In DNA form, the CDR3 reads TGTGCCAGCAGCCCTACAGGAACTGAAGCTTTCTTT. Full variable domain (remainder filled in from reference TRBV7-9 and TRBJ1-1): DTGVSQNPRHKITKRGQNVTFRCDPISEHNRLYWYRQTLGQGPEFLTYFQNEAQLEKSRLLSDRFSAERPKGSFSTLEIQRTEQGDSAMYLCASSPTGTEAFFGQGTRLTVV.

This chain joins TRBV5-1 and TRBJ1-2, with D perhaps matching TRBD1 (6 bases). The germline CDR1 and CDR2 sequences are SGHRS and YFSETQ. The CDR3 has 15 residues. The V end was cut by 5 bases, the J end by 0 bases, with 14 bases between. This chain's CDR3 is CASRPPGAANYGYTF. The DNA of the CDR3 is TGCGCCAGCAGGCCCCCAGGGGCAGCTAACTATGGCTACACCTTC.

The chain is built from TRBV29-1 and TRBJ2-1; D may be TRBD1 (5 bases). Germline lookup yields CDR1 SQVTM and CDR2 ANQGSEA. CDR3 size: 14 residues. V gave up 1 base and J gave up 3 bases, with 10 bases separating them. CDR3 amino acids: CSVEVWQGYNEQFF. The CDR3 DNA follows: TGCAGCGTTGAAGTCTGGCAGGGCTACAATGAGCAGTTCTTC.

The rearrangement uses TRBV10-1 and TRBJ1-1; D gene ambiguous. The V end lost 3 bases, the J end lost 1 base, and 6 bases lay between the germline ends. The CDR3 covers 13 residues. In germline, CDR1 is WNHNN, CDR2 SYGVQD (reference sequence). The CDR3 region has the DNA TGCGCCAGCAGTGAACAGTCGAACACTGAAGCTTTCTTT. It translates to CASSEQSNTEAFF.

The CDR3, as DNA: TGTGCCAGTAGCGATCAGGGTATGGGGCAGCCCCAGCATTTT. Its protein is CASSDQGMGQPQHF. This chain joins TRBV19 and TRBJ1-5, with D tentatively TRBD1 (5 bases). The CDR3 is made up of 14 amino acids. Trimming stripped 6 bases from V and 7 bases from J, with 16 bases between. Germline V gene sequence: CDR1 LNHDA, CDR2 SQIVND (reference sequence).

The chain is built from TRBV29-1 and TRBJ2-3; a possible D gene is TRBD2 (5 bases). Germline CDR1 is SQVTM and CDR2 is ANQGSEA. V dropped 0 bases and J dropped 0 bases, with 13 bases sitting between them. CDR3 size: 16 residues. CDR3 loop: CSVEDPGSASTDTQYF. The CDR3 bases are TGCAGCGTTGAAGATCCGGGGTCAGCTAGCACAGATACGCAGTATTTT.

The chain recombines TRBV6-6 with TRBJ2-1; D call uncertain. Trimming pared 0 bases from V and 5 bases from J, leaving 8 bases between. The CDR3 totals 14 residues. The germline V gene has CDR1 MNHNY and CDR2 SVGAGI (reference sequence). The CDR3 bases are TGTGCCAGCAGTTACTCTGGCCGAGACAATGAGCAGTTCTTC. Its protein is CASSYSGRDNEQFF.

The genes are TRBV15 and TRBJ1-4; D is unresolved. The CDR3 has 15 residues. Germline V gene lookup returns CDR1 LNHNV and CDR2 YYDKDF (reference sequence). V lost 1 base and J 4 bases, leaving 10 bases between the germline ends. The chain's CDR3 is CATSRGLQINEKLFF. CDR3 DNA sequence: TGTGCCACCAGCAGAGGGTTACAGATTAATGAAAAACTGTTTTTT. Full variable domain (missing parts from reference TRBV15 and TRBJ1-4): DAMVIQNPRYQVTQFGKPVTLSCSQTLNHNVMYWYQQKSSQAPKLLFHYYDKDFNNEADTPDNFQSRRPNTSFCFLDIRSPGLGDTAMYLCATSRGLQINEKLFFGSGTQLSVL.

V is TRBV19 and J is TRBJ1-3; D is possibly TRBD1 (6 bases). The CDR3 extends over 16 amino acids. CDR1 and CDR2 (germline): LNHDA, SQIVND (reference sequence). Trimming shortened V by 3 bases and J by 4 bases, and 16 bases separated the two germline ends. CDR3 nucleotides: TGTGCCAGTAGTATGTTGACAGGCGCGCGGGGAAACACCATATATTTT. Its translation is CASSMLTGARGNTIYF.

This clone was seen a few times. The V and J genes are TRBV9 and TRBJ2-7; 9 bases are a match to TRBD2. CDR3 length: 14 amino acids. The V and J ends lost 4 bases and 1 base, in that order; junction bases with no gene match: 3. CDR1 and CDR2 (germline): SGDLS, YYNGEE. CDR3 coding DNA: TGTGCCAGCAGCTCAAGCGGGGGGTCCTACGAGCAGTACTTC. Its protein is CASSSSGGSYEQYF.

The V gene is TRBV4-2, the J gene TRBJ1-6; D ambiguous. This CDR3 spans 16 amino acids. Germline values: CDR1 LGHNA, CDR2 YNFKEQ. Trimming shortened V by 1 base and J by 5 bases, and 12 bases separated the two germline ends. CDR3 nucleotides: TGTGCCAGCAGCCAAGTATGGTCGGAGAATAATTCACCCCTCCACTTT. Amino acids: CASSQVWSENNSPLHF.

This clone appeared a single time. The chain combines TRBV11-3 with TRBJ2-1; 8 bases are shared with TRBD2. Per germline, CDR1 SGHNT and CDR2 YENEEA. CDR3 length: 16 amino acids. V shed 2 bases and J 5 bases; nucleotides not matched to a gene: 8. The CDR3 nucleotides are TGTGCCAGCAGCTTACGTCGGCCTAGCGGGCACAATGAGCAGTTCTTC. Protein product: CASSLRRPSGHNEQFF.

The chain is built from TRBV7-2 and TRBJ1-6; no definite D call. Trimming cost V 1 base and J 10 bases, with 14 bases left between them. The germline CDR1 and CDR2 sequences are SGHTA and FQGNSA. This CDR3 has 15 amino acids. CDR3 region: CASSLEWGSQSPLHF. The CDR3 DNA is TGTGCCAGCAGCTTAGAGTGGGGATCCCAATCACCCCTCCACTTT.

This chain joins TRBV29-1 and TRBJ1-1; D is unclear. Germline CDR1 SQVTM, CDR2 ANQGSEA. The CDR3 has 16 residues. Trimming removed 7 bases from V and 1 base from J, with 22 bases in between. CDR3 protein: CSARGLLSPPNTEAFF. The CDR3 DNA reads as TGCAGCGCCAGAGGTTTGCTTTCACCCCCGAACACTGAAGCTTTCTTT.

The chain has TRBV11-2 and TRBJ1-3; TRBD1 is a possible D gene (5 bases). Germline V lookup: CDR1 SGHAT, CDR2 FQNNGV. This CDR3 is built from 15 residues. With 4 bases removed from V and 0 bases from J, the gap between germline ends came to 10 bases. In nucleotides, the CDR3 is TGTGCCAGCAGCTCCGGGACGGGCTCTGGAAACACCATATATTTT. Residues: CASSSGTGSGNTIYF.

J is TRBJ2-5 and V is TRBV7-9, with 9 positions matching TRBD2. V was pared by 5 bases and J by 10 bases, with 11 bases of the junction left unmatched. Germline assignment: CDR1 SEHNR and CDR2 FQNEAQ (reference sequence). This CDR3 comprises 14 residues. CDR3 nucleotide sequence: TGTGCCAGCAGCCCCAGGGCACAAGCGGGAGGCCAGTACTTC. Translating it yields CASSPRAQAGGQYF.

This clone was seen just once. The CDR3 coding sequence is TGTGCCAGCAGTTACTCCGGGACAGGTTTTCTGGAAGCTTTCTTT. Translating gives CASSYSGTGFLEAFF. The chain joins TRBV6-5 to TRBJ1-1, with TRBD1 matching over 8 bases. V was clipped by 0 bases and J by 8 bases; unmatched bases: 8. The CDR3 has 15 amino acids. Germline assignment: CDR1 MNHEY and CDR2 SVGAGI.

This chain uses TRBV2 with TRBJ1-2; a possible D gene is TRBD1 (6 bases). Germline CDR1 reads SNHLY; CDR2 reads FYNNEI. CDR3 length: 15 residues. Trimming left V 1 base short and J 4 bases short, with 13 bases between. The CDR3 loop is CASSEEGVRAYGYTF. CDR3 nucleotide sequence: TGTGCCAGCAGTGAAGAGGGGGTTAGAGCCTATGGCTACACCTTC.

This clone has just a few counts. This chain connects TRBV27 to TRBJ1-2, with D unresolved. This CDR3 comprises 14 residues. The V end was cut by 3 bases, the J end by 4 bases, with 12 bases between. Germline V gene lookup returns CDR1 MNHEY and CDR2 SMNVEV (reference sequence). CDR3 in amino acids: CASSFSRVPYGYTF. CDR3 sequence (DNA): TGTGCCAGCAGTTTCTCACGGGTGCCCTATGGCTACACCTTC.

The J gene is TRBJ2-7, the V gene TRBV28, with D unclear. This CDR3 has 13 residues. Germline lookup yields CDR1 MDHEN and CDR2 SYDVKM. V was clipped by 3 bases and J by 2 bases, with 8 bases between them. The chain's CDR3 is CASSLTAAYEQYF. The CDR3 bases are TGTGCCAGCAGTTTGACGGCAGCCTACGAGCAGTACTTC.

The chain combines TRBV30 with TRBJ2-5; perhaps TRBD2 as D (7 bases). This CDR3 region has 15 residues. Trimming removed 5 bases from V and 1 base from J, with 17 bases in between. Germline CDR1 GTSNPN, CDR2 SVGIG (reference sequence). CDR3 protein: CAWGKTGGPQETQYF. Here the CDR3 DNA reads TGTGCCTGGGGAAAAACGGGGGGCCCCCAAGAGACCCAGTACTTC.

The chain is built from TRBV19 and TRBJ1-1; D unclear. V was shortened by 11 bases and J by 0 bases, with 19 bases between the two germline ends. There are 15 residues in the CDR3. CDR1 and CDR2 from the germline V gene are LNHDA and SQIVND (reference sequence). The CDR3 is CAASGTLGMNTEAFF. DNA of the CDR3: TGTGCCGCCAGTGGTACGCTGGGGATGAACACTGAAGCTTTCTTT.

The chain uses TRBV2 and TRBJ1-6; possibly TRBD1 for D (6 bases). The CDR3 runs to 13 residues. Trimming pared 6 bases from V and 10 bases from J, leaving 13 bases between. Germline CDR1 SNHLY, CDR2 FYNNEI. This CDR3 is CASRAQGFSPLHF. CDR3 sequence (DNA): TGTGCCAGCAGGGCCCAGGGGTTCTCACCCCTCCACTTT.

The chain employs TRBV27 and TRBJ1-6; D may be TRBD1 (6 bases). This CDR3 has 17 residues. Germline V gene sequence: CDR1 MNHEY, CDR2 SMNVEV (reference sequence). Between the trimmed V and J ends, which lost 1 base and 14 bases, there was a span of 24 bases. The CDR3, as DNA: TGTGCCAGCAGTTTATACCACTCAGGGGACTCGAGTTGGACCCTCCACTTT. It specifies CASSLYHSGDSSWTLHF.

The chain combines TRBV12-3 or TRBV12-4 with TRBJ2-5; possibly TRBD1 for D (6 bases). The V gene lost 1 base and the J gene lost 7 bases, with 10 bases spanning the gap. The CDR3 contains 13 residues. As DNA, the CDR3 is TGTGCCAGCAGTTTAGAAGGCAGGGGGACCCAGTACTTC. It encodes CASSLEGRGTQYF.

The chain combines TRBV10-2 with TRBJ2-1, with 10 nucleotides matching TRBD2. The germline CDR1 and CDR2 sequences are WSHSY and SAAADI. V shed 6 bases and J 5 bases; nucleotides not matched to a gene: 7. This CDR3 spans 15 amino acids. Here the CDR3 reads CASRQGLAENNEQFF. The CDR3 DNA is TGCGCCAGCAGACAAGGACTAGCGGAGAACAATGAGCAGTTCTTC.

A single count supports this clone. The chain combines TRBV24-1 with TRBJ1-1; TRBD1 is a possible D gene (6 bases). Germline loops: CDR1 KGHDR, CDR2 SFDVKD. The CDR3 spans 20 residues. V lost 3 bases, J lost 1 base, and 26 bases lay in between. The CDR3 DNA is TGTGCCACCAGTGATCCTAGCCCGACAGGCGCCGTCTCATCGAACACTGAAGCTTTCTTT. This encodes CATSDPSPTGAVSSNTEAFF.